This is a list of T cell receptor beta chains from one sample in a study of T cells after yellow fever vaccination. TCRdb re-derived calls from the 5' RACE reads in MiXCR, one entry per CDR3 protein. The data hold about 320,000 distinct CDR3 sequences, with approximately 12% observed a single time. Sample: CD4+ T cells sorted from PBMCs, taken 15 days after the yellow fever booster vaccination. These receptor sequences come from a man between 18 and 35 years old who received the YFV17D yellow fever vaccine. Each CDR3 is given with its conserved first and last residue. D genes are given only for firm matches. Only some rows state a clone size, as once, few, many or a class for expanded clones.

j_call: TRBJ2-5; clone_size: .; v_call: TRBV12-3/TRBV12-4; d_call: TRBD1; cdr3_aa: CASTPGQGAGETQYF; cdr3_nt: TGTGCCAGCACCCCGGGACAGGGGGCGGGAGAGACCCAGTACTTC
j_call: TRBJ2-5; clone_size: few; v_call: TRBV6-6; d_call: TRBD2; cdr3_aa: CATRGTSGVQETQYF; cdr3_nt: TGTGCCACTAGGGGGACTAGCGGGGTCCAAGAGACCCAGTACTTC
j_call: TRBJ1-5; clone_size: few; v_call: TRBV6-2/TRBV6-3; d_call: .; cdr3_aa: CASTGGGALIQPQHF; cdr3_nt: TGTGCCAGCACCGGCGGAGGGGCTTTAATTCAGCCCCAGCATTTT
j_call: TRBJ2-1; clone_size: .; v_call: TRBV5-1; d_call: .; cdr3_aa: CASSLGTLLGDEQFF; cdr3_nt: TGCGCCAGCAGCTTGGGGACACTCTTAGGCGATGAGCAGTTCTTC
j_call: TRBJ1-2; clone_size: .; v_call: TRBV5-5; d_call: .; cdr3_aa: CASSFPGHYGYTF; cdr3_nt: TGTGCCAGCAGCTTTCCAGGGCACTATGGCTACACCTTC
j_call: TRBJ2-3; clone_size: .; v_call: TRBV18; d_call: .; cdr3_aa: CASSGGTTDTQYF; cdr3_nt: TGTGCCAGCTCTGGAGGGACGACAGATACGCAGTATTTT
j_call: TRBJ2-3; clone_size: .; v_call: TRBV5-4; d_call: TRBD2; cdr3_aa: CASSLFGGTDTQYF; cdr3_nt: TGTGCCAGCAGCTTGTTCGGGGGGACAGATACGCAGTATTTT
j_call: TRBJ2-1; clone_size: few; v_call: TRBV14; d_call: TRBD2; cdr3_aa: CASSHLSGGYNEQFF; cdr3_nt: TGTGCCAGCAGCCATCTAAGCGGGGGTTACAATGAGCAGTTCTTC
j_call: TRBJ2-2; clone_size: .; v_call: TRBV7-3; d_call: TRBD1; cdr3_aa: CASAGQGNTGELFF; cdr3_nt: TGTGCCAGCGCGGGACAGGGTAACACCGGGGAGCTGTTTTTT
j_call: TRBJ1-4; clone_size: .; v_call: TRBV29-1; d_call: TRBD1; cdr3_aa: CSVVQTGDVEKLFF; cdr3_nt: TGCAGCGTTGTCCAGACAGGGGATGTCGAAAAACTGTTTTTT
j_call: TRBJ2-3; clone_size: few; v_call: TRBV2; d_call: .; cdr3_aa: CASSVVDTQYF; cdr3_nt: TGTGCCAGCAGCGTAGTCGATACGCAGTATTTT
j_call: TRBJ1-2; clone_size: .; v_call: TRBV3-1; d_call: .; cdr3_aa: CASSQEARGYYGYTF; cdr3_nt: TGTGCCAGCAGCCAAGAGGCTCGGGGGTACTATGGCTACACCTTC
j_call: TRBJ2-3; clone_size: few; v_call: TRBV7-3; d_call: .; cdr3_aa: CASSLRPTHDTQYF; cdr3_nt: TGTGCCAGCAGCTTAAGACCCACCCACGATACGCAGTATTTT
j_call: TRBJ1-5; clone_size: .; v_call: TRBV20-1; d_call: .; cdr3_aa: CSASFRQDNQPQHF; cdr3_nt: TGCAGTGCTAGCTTCCGACAGGACAATCAGCCCCAGCATTTT
j_call: TRBJ1-1; clone_size: .; v_call: TRBV5-1; d_call: .; cdr3_aa: CASSLYGTNTEAFF; cdr3_nt: TGCGCCAGCAGCTTATACGGTACCAACACTGAAGCTTTCTTT
j_call: TRBJ2-5; clone_size: .; v_call: TRBV12-3/TRBV12-4; d_call: .; cdr3_aa: CASSLYPPVTQYF; cdr3_nt: TGTGCCAGCAGTTTGTATCCCCCAGTGACCCAGTACTTC
j_call: TRBJ2-6; clone_size: few; v_call: TRBV3-1; d_call: TRBD2; cdr3_aa: CASSQELAGSGANVLTF; cdr3_nt: TGTGCCAGCAGCCAAGAACTAGCGGGCTCTGGGGCCAACGTCCTGACTTTC
j_call: TRBJ2-2; clone_size: few; v_call: TRBV20-1; d_call: .; cdr3_aa: CSARDPRGPHTGELFF; cdr3_nt: TGCAGTGCTAGAGATCCTCGGGGGCCCCACACCGGGGAGCTGTTTTTT
j_call: TRBJ1-4; clone_size: few; v_call: TRBV12-3/TRBV12-4; d_call: TRBD1; cdr3_aa: CASRGGEGGNEKLFF; cdr3_nt: TGTGCCAGCAGAGGCGGAGAAGGGGGCAATGAAAAACTGTTTTTT
j_call: TRBJ2-2; clone_size: .; v_call: TRBV5-1; d_call: .; cdr3_aa: CASSLAGSRVGELFF; cdr3_nt: TGCGCCAGCAGCTTGGCGGGTAGCAGAGTCGGGGAGCTGTTTTTT
j_call: TRBJ2-7; clone_size: .; v_call: TRBV20-1; d_call: .; cdr3_aa: CSAVLGAGYEQYF; cdr3_nt: TGCAGTGCTGTTTTGGGGGCCGGCTACGAGCAGTACTTC
j_call: TRBJ1-5; clone_size: .; v_call: TRBV20-1; d_call: TRBD1; cdr3_aa: CSARVDRGIRDQPQHF; cdr3_nt: TGCAGTGCTAGAGTGGACAGGGGTATTCGGGATCAGCCCCAGCATTTT
j_call: TRBJ1-6; clone_size: few; v_call: TRBV9; d_call: .; cdr3_aa: CASAGTYNSPLHF; cdr3_nt: TGTGCCAGCGCAGGGACCTATAATTCACCCCTCCACTTT
j_call: TRBJ2-3; clone_size: few; v_call: TRBV10-3; d_call: TRBD2; cdr3_aa: CAIMFSGGARPGTDTQYF; cdr3_nt: TGTGCCATCATGTTTAGCGGGGGGGCCCGCCCCGGCACAGATACGCAGTATTTT
j_call: TRBJ1-1; clone_size: few; v_call: TRBV4-1; d_call: .; cdr3_aa: CASRGTLRNTEAFF; cdr3_nt: TGCGCCAGCAGGGGAACACTACGGAACACTGAAGCTTTCTTT
j_call: TRBJ2-3; clone_size: .; v_call: TRBV7-7; d_call: TRBD1; cdr3_aa: CASSQGQFTDTQYF; cdr3_nt: TGTGCCAGCAGCCAGGGACAGTTCACAGATACGCAGTATTTT
j_call: TRBJ1-3; clone_size: .; v_call: TRBV11-2; d_call: .; cdr3_aa: CASSSRLLSGNTIYF; cdr3_nt: TGTGCCAGCAGCTCAAGACTCCTCTCTGGAAACACCATATATTTT
j_call: TRBJ2-2; clone_size: .; v_call: TRBV7-3; d_call: .; cdr3_aa: CASSLSTANGELFF; cdr3_nt: TGTGCCAGCAGCTTATCGACAGCTAACGGGGAGCTGTTTTTT
j_call: TRBJ2-1; clone_size: few; v_call: TRBV27; d_call: .; cdr3_aa: CASSLRGMRTSSYNEQFF; cdr3_nt: TGTGCCAGCAGTCTAAGGGGGATGAGAACATCCTCCTACAATGAGCAGTTCTTC
j_call: TRBJ1-2; clone_size: many; v_call: TRBV7-9; d_call: .; cdr3_aa: CASSQTEIYGYTF; cdr3_nt: TGTGCCAGCAGCCAGACAGAGATCTATGGCTACACCTTC
j_call: TRBJ2-2; clone_size: many; v_call: TRBV4-2; d_call: .; cdr3_aa: CASSQDYGTGELFF; cdr3_nt: TGTGCCAGCAGCCAAGATTACGGGACCGGGGAGCTGTTTTTT
j_call: TRBJ1-1; clone_size: .; v_call: TRBV6-6; d_call: .; cdr3_aa: CALSIRGMNTEAFF; cdr3_nt: TGTGCCTTGAGCATTCGGGGAATGAACACTGAAGCTTTCTTT
j_call: TRBJ1-1; clone_size: many; v_call: TRBV4-3; d_call: .; cdr3_aa: CASSHPGTPNTEAFF; cdr3_nt: TGCGCCAGCAGCCACCCCGGGACTCCGAACACTGAAGCTTTCTTT
j_call: TRBJ1-1; clone_size: .; v_call: TRBV26; d_call: .; cdr3_aa: CASSDFMNTEAFF; cdr3_nt: TGTGCCAGCAGTGATTTCATGAACACTGAAGCTTTCTTT
j_call: TRBJ1-5; clone_size: few; v_call: TRBV3-1; d_call: .; cdr3_aa: CASSQGGDDQPQHF; cdr3_nt: TGTGCCAGCAGCCAAGGGGGGGATGATCAGCCCCAGCATTTT
j_call: TRBJ2-3; clone_size: .; v_call: TRBV7-2; d_call: .; cdr3_aa: CASSFVGGTGDTQYF; cdr3_nt: TGTGCCAGCAGCTTTGTGGGCGGCACAGGAGATACGCAGTATTTT
j_call: TRBJ1-1; clone_size: .; v_call: TRBV7-3; d_call: .; cdr3_aa: CASSANGSPNTEAFF; cdr3_nt: TGTGCCAGCAGCGCTAACGGGTCACCTAACACTGAAGCTTTCTTT
j_call: TRBJ1-2; clone_size: .; v_call: TRBV20-1; d_call: .; cdr3_aa: CSARDSSGTDGYTF; cdr3_nt: TGCAGTGCTAGAGATTCCTCAGGGACGGATGGCTACACCTTC
j_call: TRBJ1-4; clone_size: few; v_call: TRBV5-1; d_call: .; cdr3_aa: CASSFSGMGEKLFF; cdr3_nt: TGCGCCAGCAGCTTCTCAGGGATGGGTGAAAAACTGTTTTTT
j_call: TRBJ2-1; clone_size: .; v_call: TRBV10-3; d_call: TRBD1; cdr3_aa: CAIMLGQGPYNEQFF; cdr3_nt: TGTGCCATCATGCTCGGACAGGGACCTTACAATGAGCAGTTCTTC
j_call: TRBJ2-1; clone_size: .; v_call: TRBV7-9; d_call: TRBD2; cdr3_aa: CASSLGLAINYNEQFF; cdr3_nt: TGTGCCAGCAGCTTGGGACTAGCGATCAACTACAATGAGCAGTTCTTC
j_call: TRBJ1-5; clone_size: many; v_call: TRBV27; d_call: .; cdr3_aa: CASSSLDRGGNQPQHF; cdr3_nt: TGTGCCAGCAGTTCCCTCGACCGGGGAGGCAATCAGCCCCAGCATTTT
j_call: TRBJ2-3; clone_size: .; v_call: TRBV4-3; d_call: .; cdr3_aa: CASSQDFKRGDTQYF; cdr3_nt: TGCGCCAGCAGCCAAGACTTCAAGAGGGGGGATACGCAGTATTTT
j_call: TRBJ2-1; clone_size: .; v_call: TRBV5-1; d_call: .; cdr3_aa: CASSLKGGPGNEQFF; cdr3_nt: TGCGCCAGCAGCCTTAAGGGGGGGCCGGGGAATGAGCAGTTCTTC
j_call: TRBJ1-2; clone_size: few; v_call: TRBV6-1; d_call: .; cdr3_aa: CASPHPALIGYTF; cdr3_nt: TGTGCCAGTCCTCATCCGGCCCTTATTGGCTACACCTTC
j_call: TRBJ1-1; clone_size: .; v_call: TRBV12-3/TRBV12-4; d_call: .; cdr3_aa: CASSRIQGTEAFF; cdr3_nt: TGTGCCAGCTCCCGTATCCAGGGCACTGAAGCTTTCTTT
j_call: TRBJ1-2; clone_size: few; v_call: TRBV10-1; d_call: .; cdr3_aa: CASSDSGYGYTF; cdr3_nt: TGCGCCAGCAGTGATTCAGGCTATGGCTACACCTTC
j_call: TRBJ1-6; clone_size: many; v_call: TRBV5-6; d_call: .; cdr3_aa: CASSRKRDSPLHF; cdr3_nt: TGTGCCAGCAGCCGGAAGAGGGATTCACCCCTCCACTTT